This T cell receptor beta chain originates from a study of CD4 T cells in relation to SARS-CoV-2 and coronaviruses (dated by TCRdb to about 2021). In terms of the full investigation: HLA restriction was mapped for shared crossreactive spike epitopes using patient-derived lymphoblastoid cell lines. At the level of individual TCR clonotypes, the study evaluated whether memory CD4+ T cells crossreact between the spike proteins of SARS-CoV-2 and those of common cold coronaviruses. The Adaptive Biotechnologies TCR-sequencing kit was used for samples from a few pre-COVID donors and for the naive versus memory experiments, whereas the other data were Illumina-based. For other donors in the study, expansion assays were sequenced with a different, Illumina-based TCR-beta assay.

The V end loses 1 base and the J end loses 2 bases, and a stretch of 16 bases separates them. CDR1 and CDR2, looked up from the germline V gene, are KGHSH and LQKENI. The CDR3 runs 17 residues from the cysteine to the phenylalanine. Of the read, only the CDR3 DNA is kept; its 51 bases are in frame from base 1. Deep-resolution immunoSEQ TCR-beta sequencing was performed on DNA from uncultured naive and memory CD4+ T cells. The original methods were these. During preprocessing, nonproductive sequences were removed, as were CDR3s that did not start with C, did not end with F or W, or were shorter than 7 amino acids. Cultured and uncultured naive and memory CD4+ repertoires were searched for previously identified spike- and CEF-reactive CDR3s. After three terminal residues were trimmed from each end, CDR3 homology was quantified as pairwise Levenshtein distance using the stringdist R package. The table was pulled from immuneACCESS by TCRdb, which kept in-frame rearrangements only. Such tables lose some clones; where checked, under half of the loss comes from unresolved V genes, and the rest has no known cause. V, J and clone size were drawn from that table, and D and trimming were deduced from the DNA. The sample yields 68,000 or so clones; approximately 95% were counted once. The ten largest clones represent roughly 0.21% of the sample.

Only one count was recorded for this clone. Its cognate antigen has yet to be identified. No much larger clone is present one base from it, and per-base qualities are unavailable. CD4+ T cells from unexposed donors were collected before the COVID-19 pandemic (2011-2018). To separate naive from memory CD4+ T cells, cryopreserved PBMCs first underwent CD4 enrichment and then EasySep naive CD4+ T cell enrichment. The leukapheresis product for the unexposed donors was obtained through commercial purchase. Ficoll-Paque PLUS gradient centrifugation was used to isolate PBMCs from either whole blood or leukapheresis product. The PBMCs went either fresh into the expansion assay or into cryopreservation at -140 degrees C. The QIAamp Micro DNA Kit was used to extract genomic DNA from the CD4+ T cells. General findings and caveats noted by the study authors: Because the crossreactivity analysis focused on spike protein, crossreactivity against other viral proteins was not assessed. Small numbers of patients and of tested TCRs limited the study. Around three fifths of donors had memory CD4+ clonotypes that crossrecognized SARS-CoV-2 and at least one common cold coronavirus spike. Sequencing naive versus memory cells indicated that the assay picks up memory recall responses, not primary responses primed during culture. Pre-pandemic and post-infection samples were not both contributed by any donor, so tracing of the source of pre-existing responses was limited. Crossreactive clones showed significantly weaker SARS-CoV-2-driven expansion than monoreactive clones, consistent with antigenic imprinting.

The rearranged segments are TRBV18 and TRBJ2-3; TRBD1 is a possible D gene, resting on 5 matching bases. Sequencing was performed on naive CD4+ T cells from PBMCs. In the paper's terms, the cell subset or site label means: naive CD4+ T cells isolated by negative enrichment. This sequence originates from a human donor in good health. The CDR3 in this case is CASSPLQGTSYTDTQYF. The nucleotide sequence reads TGTGCCAGCTCACCACTCCAGGGCACCTCTTACACAGATACGCAGTATTTT.